This entry is about one T cell receptor (beta chain). This record belongs to a study of blood T cell repertoires in COVID-19. Overall study context: The United States, Italy and Spain were the sources of the acute and convalescent COVID-19 samples. Sources were T cells, B-cell-depleted T cells, or PBMCs; the material itself was cDNA or gDNA.

This table comes from immunoSEQ multiplex PCR, and its TCRdb copy is limited to in-frame clones, with some not included. The repertoire holds approximately 90,000 clones, with over 75% as singletons. Germline lookup yields CDR1 GTSNPN and CDR2 SVGIG (reference sequence). With 7 bases clipped from V and 5 bases from J, the junction kept 10 bases outside the gene matches. The CDR3 sequence is 13 residues long. The receptor was isolated from a human donor in a cohort sampled during active COVID-19. The material sequenced was peripheral blood. The chain couples TRBV30 to TRBJ1-2, with 7 nucleotides matching TRBD1. CDR3 residues: CALEPQGLYGYTF. As DNA, the CDR3 is TGTGCCTTAGAACCACAGGGGTTGTATGGCTACACCTTC. Variable domain in full (rest from reference TRBV30 and TRBJ1-2): SQTIHQWPATLVQPVGSPLSLECTVEGTSNPNLYWYRQAAGRGLQLLFYSVGIGQISSEVPQNLSASRPQDRQFILSSKKLLLSDSGFYLCALEPQGLYGYTFGSGTRLTVV.